This entry describes one T cell receptor (beta chain). The specificity of this receptor is unknown. Within one base of it there is no much larger clone, and no base qualities were kept. One collaborating source in Seattle enrolled patients while the patients were actively infected and followed the patients over time throughout the course of disease. The collaborating institutions used their own protocols to collect whole blood in K2EDTA tubes. For TCRbeta analysis, collaborators shipped samples as frozen whole blood, isolated PBMCs, or DNA extracted from either of those sample types. CDR1 and CDR2, per the germline V gene (reference sequence), are SGHAT and FQDESV. Relative to germline, V is 3 bases shorter and J is 2 bases shorter, with 14 bases between their ends. The CDR3 spans 15 residues, from the cysteine through the phenylalanine. Just the 45-base CDR3 DNA is kept, in frame starting at base 1.

TCRbeta CDR3 regions were amplified from genomic DNA by means of the immunoSEQ Assay, a bias-controlled multiplex PCR. The source study handled its data this way. Within the assay, amplification of reference gene primers was used to estimate how many nucleated cells each sample contained. To quantify the absolute abundance of each unique TCRbeta CDR3 rearrangement, sequence reads were collapsed and filtered. For each sample, productive Simpson clonality was calculated as the square root of Simpson's diversity index across productive rearrangements. In TCRdb, the immuneACCESS table is reduced to in-frame sequences with V and J assigned. These tables do not hold every clone; where another copy was compared, an unresolved V gene accounts for under half, and the others remain unexplained. D and trimming were read from the DNA, whereas the V and J calls and clone size are those reported in that table. The sample table holds 200,000 to 250,000 clones, of which around 80% were seen once. The ten most abundant clones make up 1.3% of the sample.

The data derive from a study of blood T cell repertoires in COVID-19 (dated by TCRdb to about 2020). Regarding the complete study: Samples covering the acute and convalescent phases of COVID-19 were provided by collaborators in the United States, Italy and Spain. The material from the prospective study consisted of cDNA or gDNA derived from T cells, B-cell-depleted T cells, or PBMCs. The repertoires were released in a freely available public database intended as a resource for research on the immune response to SARS-CoV-2. Where HLA class I and class II types were available, the types were taken from metadata supplied by the sample provider, not from assay-based typing. The samples were drawn from two sources: the first 160 participants of the ongoing ImmuneRACE study, and 1,254 subjects contributed by 6 global collaborators. The dataset comprised deeply sampled blood TCRbeta repertoires from subjects exposed to, actively infected with, or recovered from COVID-19. The sample metadata nearly always contained a de-identified subject ID, COVID-19 status, age in years and sex.

What the authors observed across the whole study: The amount of clinical and demographic metadata varied by source and participant and was provided uncurated.

The sequence is built from TRBV11-1 and TRBJ2-7; confidence is insufficient to name the D gene. The receptor's source is a woman aged 30 to 39 with COVID-19, enrolled during active disease. Sequencing input: peripheral blood. The nucleotide sequence reads TGTGCCAGCAGCTTGTTTACAGCTACGACCTACGAGCAGTACTTC. Its product reads: CASSLFTATTYEQYF.